This record covers a single TCR beta chain. This clonotype came up many times. What this receptor recognizes is not known. No quality values exist for individual bases; no much larger clone is one base distant. Libraries of naive CD8 T cells were built from about 21,000 to 970,000 sorted cells, with 10%, 30% or 50% of the purified RNA used. Naive CD8 T cells, defined as CD8+CD4-CCR7+CD45RA+, were FACS-sorted into RLT Plus buffer on a BD FACSAria II. Detection sensitivity was tested by spiking Jurkat RNA equal to ten or so TCR copies' worth into samples containing about 20,000-1,100,000 naive CD8 T cells. Enrichment of CD8 T cells was performed with RosetteSep CD8+ T Cell Enrichment Cocktail and Ficoll-Paque, after which ACK red cell lysis was carried out. Preparation of the library involved PCR. The data were produced on an Illumina HiSeq 4000. Bulk TCR libraries were made following a previously described method, with the TCR primers given in Table S5. Purification of total RNA was performed with the Qiagen AllPrep DNA/RNA kit. Before analysis, reads from multiple sequencing runs of the same library were pooled. The original pipeline was this. Reads were retained only if the reads had an exact TCR constant sequence, and the retained reads were trimmed to 150 nt and grouped according to their 12-nt molecular barcodes. Reads inside each barcode group were sub-clustered using a 15% Levenshtein threshold, and a quality-weighted consensus sequence was constructed for each RNA molecule. Non-functional sequences were discarded, and so were lower-count sequences lying one edit away from another sequence. Based on a fit of two negative binomial distributions, barcode sub-clusters having less than 20% of the maximum read count were discarded. TCRdb reprocessed the public reads (quality trimming at Q25 with fastp, clone calling with MiXCR) and kept in-frame beta chains. Rows are combined by CDR3 protein, so each entry shows the most common genes and DNA. None of the V and J calls come from the authors' own analysis; TCRdb made them. Across this sample there are about 510,000 distinct CDR3 sequences, with 20% to 25% seen only once. The top ten hold about 0.78% of the sample.

These data originate in a study of molecular identifiers for immune sequencing clone quantification (dated by TCRdb to 2016 to 2019). Notes on the research overall: In a replicate experiment, RNA from roughly 21,000 or 96,000 naive CD8 T cells was split into five aliquots, four of which were sequenced. This methods study benchmarked molecular-identifier clustering-based TCR repertoire sequencing (MIDCIRS) and TCR RNA copy counting, using CD8 T cells to do so. Overall study results and their limits: Spiked-in Jurkat TCR RNA (around eleven copies' worth), which is not part of the donor repertoire, was contained in the naive libraries. Modeling gave around 3.3 recovered TCR RNA copies per cell versus around 9.9 by digital PCR, implying roughly 30% capture efficiency. Without barcode sub-clustering, chimeric consensus sequences inflated TCR diversity; chimeras reached as high as 47%. Identical TCR molecules sharing a barcode could cause highly expanded clone sizes to be underestimated. In CMV-specific effector cells, over 99% of molecules were held by clones above 20 RNA copies, whereas under 1% of molecules were held by such clones in naive cells. A single cell's worth of spiked-in Jurkat TCR RNA was reported detectable even among 900,000 to 1,000,000 naive CD8 T cells.

Material: naive CD8+ T cells from blood, with Jurkat cell RNA spiked in. The cell subset or site tag for this specimen amounts to: FACS-sorted CD8+CD4-CCR7+CD45RA+ naive T cells. This TCR derives from a human donor in good health. Some libraries in this study had Jurkat cell RNA spiked in.

The nucleotide sequence is given as TGCGCCAGCAGCTTGGATGTTCGGAAAATGAACACTGAAGCTTTCTTT. This translates into CASSLDVRKMNTEAFF. The rearranged segments are TRBV5-1 and TRBJ1-1, with the D gene call left open. CDR1 is given as SGHRS and CDR2 as YFSETQ, both from the germline V gene. The CDR3 covers 16 residues, taking in both the cysteine and the phenylalanine. Only CDR3 DNA is held: 48 bases, read in frame from base 1. V loses 0 bases, J loses 0 bases, and the germline ends lie 12 bases apart. Reference TRBV5-1 and TRBJ1-1 proteins supply the regions before and after the CDR3; the full variable domain is: KAGVTQTPRYLIKTRGQQVTLSCSPISGHRSVSWYQQTPGQGLQFLFEYFSETQRNKGNFPGRFSGRQFSNSRSEMNVSTLELGDSALYLCASSLDVRKMNTEAFFGQGTRLTVV.